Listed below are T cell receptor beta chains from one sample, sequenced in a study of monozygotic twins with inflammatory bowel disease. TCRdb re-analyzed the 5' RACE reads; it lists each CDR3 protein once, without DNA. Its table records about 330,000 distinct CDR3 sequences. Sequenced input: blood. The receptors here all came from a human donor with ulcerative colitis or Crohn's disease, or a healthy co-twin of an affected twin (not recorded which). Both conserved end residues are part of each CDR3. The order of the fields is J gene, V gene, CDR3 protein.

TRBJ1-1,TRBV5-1,CASSLGADTEAFF
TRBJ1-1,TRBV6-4,CASRNSGHTTEAFF
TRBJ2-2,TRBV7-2,CASSLDRGSVGELFF
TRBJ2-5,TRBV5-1,CASSHAVGERQETQYF
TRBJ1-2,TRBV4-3,CVSSQSRTGPLGYTF
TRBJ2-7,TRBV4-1,CASSQEGGRLSYEQYF
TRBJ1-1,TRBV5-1,CASSLGGDEAFF
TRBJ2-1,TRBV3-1,CASSQATSGRGGEQFF
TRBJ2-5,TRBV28,CASCSGGPQETQYF
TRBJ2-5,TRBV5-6,CASSAKKGLAGTETQYF
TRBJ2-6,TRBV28,CASRGHKGNSGANVLTF
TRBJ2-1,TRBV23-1,CASSHSGGRNEQFF
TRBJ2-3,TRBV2,CASSERDRVMRDTQYF
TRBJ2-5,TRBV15,CATSTLWGGPRETQYF
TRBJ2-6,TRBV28,CASSRRTGSSGANVLTF
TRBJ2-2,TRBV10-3,CAISESTATGELFF
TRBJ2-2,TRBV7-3,CASSPDAGTGELFF
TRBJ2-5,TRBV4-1,CASSQKLPVAQETQYF
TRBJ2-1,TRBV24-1,CATSDLGGRALDEQFF
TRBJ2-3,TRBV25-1,CASGEYRYTGASTDTQYF
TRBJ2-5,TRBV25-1,CASSEVTTGETQYF
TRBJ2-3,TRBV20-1,CSAALAGVPDTQYF
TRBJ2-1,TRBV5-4,CASSEGPRSYNEQFF
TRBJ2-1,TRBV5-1,CASLEEPGLLYNEQFF
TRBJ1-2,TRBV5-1,CASSLDSTNYGYTF
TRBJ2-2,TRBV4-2,CASSPLTASYGELFF